Given below is one T cell receptor beta chain in context. Its antigen is undetermined. The record originates from a study of cytomegalovirus exposure and HLA in healthy donors. Study results and limitations: Later findings reportedly placed an Asian-associated ancestry cluster below the roughly 700-donor mean for N-insertions. A later look showed TCR association rates differing by HLA locus, highest for DRB1 and lowest for HLA-C.

Donors had nominal health at sampling but likely had unrecorded immune exposures. With 60 Vbeta and 13 Jbeta primers, the PCR was carried out. Assay: immunoSEQ multiplex PCR; the TCRdb copy retains only in-frame clones and omits some. The repertoire consists of around 100,000 clones, with 10% occurring once and the leading ten covering more than 5%. The CDR3 length is 15 residues. V was trimmed by 1 base and J by 2 bases, leaving 12 bases between them. Per germline, CDR1 SGHDN and CDR2 FVKESK. The source material was PBMCs. The clonotype was recovered from a middle-aged man in good health and CMV-seropositive. The chain combines TRBV14 with TRBJ2-7; D may be TRBD1 (5 bases). The CDR3 nucleotides are TGTGCCAGCAGCCAAGCATGGGGCCGGACCTACGAGCAGTACTTC. Translation gives CASSQAWGRTYEQYF.